These T cell receptor beta chains were read from a single sample in a study of shared clonotypes between healthy human individuals. Profiling relied on immunoSEQ multiplex PCR, and the TCRdb table lists in-frame clones only, not all of them. The sample lists millions of clones, approximately 95% occurring once. Sequenced input: naive CD4+ T cells from PBMCs. The source of these receptors is a man aged 18 to 35 in good health. Some clones in this sample may be carry-over from other donors' samples. The conserved cysteine and the conserved F or W are not part of the CDR3 here. A D gene is named only where the DNA matches it firmly. Clone size is given for some rows only: seen once, a few or many times, or a class if the clone is expanded.

.	TRBV11-2	TRBJ2-5	.	ASSFDTETQY
TRBD1	TRBV28	.	.	ASSYIPGTGATLGEQY
TRBD2	TRBV30	TRBJ2-1	once	AWSASGRYNEQF
.	TRBV7-2	TRBJ1-5	.	ASSLRRERPQH
TRBD2	TRBV19	TRBJ2-1	once	ASSMGGFVWESLSSEQF
TRBD2	TRBV5-1	TRBJ2-7	.	ASRGDGRAGYEQY
.	TRBV5-1	TRBJ2-3	.	ASSLIPTDTQY
.	TRBV7-2	TRBJ1-2	.	ASSLDGSRTVLYGYT
TRBD2	TRBV5-1	TRBJ2-3	.	ASSLGTSGRSADTQY
.	TRBV28	TRBJ2-4	.	ASSLYTGLNGKNIQY
.	TRBV5-1	TRBJ2-3	once	ASSLAPRLADTQY
.	TRBV7-2	TRBJ2-5	.	ASSTTQETQY
.	TRBV6-5	TRBJ1-1	.	ASREGGTEAF
TRBD2	TRBV6-4	TRBJ2-2	.	ARGLDGNTGELF
.	TRBV7-2	TRBJ2-7	.	ASSLGGGPYEQY
TRBD2	TRBV27	TRBJ2-1	.	ASSFTRRGDEQF
.	TRBV6-5	TRBJ1-1	.	ASSYSLGTDTLEAF
.	TRBV11-2	TRBJ2-7	.	ASSPVRGKHEQY
TRBD1	TRBV18	TRBJ2-3	.	ASSPGQGIRDTQY
.	TRBV9	TRBJ1-1	.	ASSVEGQGNTEAF
TRBD1	TRBV5-1	TRBJ1-5	.	ASSLEGQGSNQPQH
.	TRBV7-9	TRBJ2-1	.	ASSQDWGEQF
TRBD2	TRBV5-1	TRBJ2-2	.	ASSLLGEGNTGELF
TRBD2	TRBV27	TRBJ2-3	.	ATRYQRESIDTQY
.	TRBV25-1	TRBJ2-2	once	ASSEGGGRNTGELF
.	TRBV2	TRBJ1-5	.	ASSDFLPNQPQH
.	TRBV28	TRBJ1-1	.	ASSQVRVDDTEAF
.	TRBV4-3	TRBJ2-7	.	ASSPGPINNGHEQY
TRBD1	TRBV7-2	TRBJ1-6	.	ASSRQTGTYAPLH
.	TRBV18	TRBJ2-2	.	ASSTVTSGELF
.	TRBV11-2	TRBJ1-5	.	ASSLRTDNSNQPQH
.	TRBV30	TRBJ1-2	.	AWSEKSSYGYT
.	TRBV7-9	TRBJ1-5	.	ASSQGRGSQNQPQH
.	TRBV27	TRBJ1-4	.	ASSSRNEKLF
.	TRBV5-4	TRBJ1-3	once	ASSKEGVGSGNTIY
TRBD2	TRBV5-5	TRBJ2-7	.	ASSPRASVAGEEQY
TRBD1	TRBV7-2	TRBJ1-2	.	ASSHSGGSDYT
.	TRBV11-1	TRBJ2-4	.	ASSPGAGKNIQY
.	TRBV7-9	TRBJ1-5	.	ASSLQGLGNQPQH
.	TRBV7-2	TRBJ2-1	.	ASSGGPMAYNEQF
.	TRBV5-8	TRBJ1-5	once	ASSLNHPVPRVAGQPQH
TRBD1	TRBV27	TRBJ2-1	.	ASSAYASGTAYNEQF
TRBD2	TRBV6-6	TRBJ2-7	once	ASSYWRGDYEQY
.	TRBV6-4	TRBJ2-1	.	ASSALCYNEQF
.	TRBV9	TRBJ1-2	.	ASSVALGLGNYGYT
TRBD2	TRBV28	TRBJ2-1	.	ASSRRLAEMNNEQF
.	TRBV15	TRBJ1-2	.	ATSSRDKFYGYT
.	TRBV18	TRBJ2-3	.	ASLPEPTDTQY
TRBD2	TRBV7-9	TRBJ2-7	.	ASSPRRSGDHEQY
.	TRBV6-1	TRBJ2-7	.	ASSEGTGGEQY